The sequence of this T cell receptor beta chain was determined in a study of blood T cell repertoires in COVID-19. Study information: The United States, Italy and Spain were the sources of the acute and convalescent COVID-19 samples. T cells, B-cell-depleted T cells, or PBMCs provided the cDNA or gDNA that served as material.

This clone appeared a single time. Per the germline V gene, CDR1 is KGHDR and CDR2 is SFDVKD. The ends were cut back, 5 bases at V and 4 bases at J, with 17 bases in the middle. The CDR3 is made up of 16 amino acids. Authors' analysis steps: Reference gene primer amplification in the assay estimated nucleated cell counts. Sequencing used immunoSEQ multiplex PCR; TCRdb keeps in-frame clones, though not all of them. That table supplies the V and J calls and clone size; D and trimming were determined from the DNA. The sample has around 130,000 clones, approximately 85% seen once. The sequence was collected from a human donor in a cohort sampled during active COVID-19. The source material was peripheral blood. V and J are TRBV24-1 and TRBJ2-1, with D maybe TRBD2 (5 bases). In DNA, the CDR3 is TGTGCCACCAGTGCTCTTACTAGTTCCCTTTACAATGAGCAGTTCTTC. It is translated as CATSALTSSLYNEQFF.